This entry concerns a single TCR beta chain. The data originate from a study of pediatric ulcerative colitis. The data were produced by immunoSEQ multiplex PCR, yet TCRdb's version contains in-frame clones alone and is incomplete. The sample yields fewer than 20,000 clones, over 70% seen once. The CDR3 is 19 residues long. V lost 3 bases and J lost 2; bases outside the gene matches: 15. CDR1 is MGHRA, CDR2 YSYEKL, per germline. The rectum was sampled with one to two pinch biopsies at colonoscopy. The receptor was isolated from a boy between 10 and 17 years old who was a control in a study of pediatric ulcerative colitis. The genes are TRBV4-1 and TRBJ2-3; 9 bases line up with TRBD2. Sequencing was carried out using gut tissue. This CDR3 reads CASSHPGLARAKDTDTQYF. CDR3 bases: TGCGCCAGCAGCCATCCCGGACTAGCGCGAGCTAAGGACACAGATACGCAGTATTTT.